This TCR beta chain appears in the sequencing data of a study of T cells in women clearing cervical HPV infection. With regard to this clone: Sequencing ends 3 residues short of the CDR3 end; the germline J gene provides the rest.

Repertoires were generated with immunoSEQ multiplex PCR, while TCRdb's copy carries only in-frame clones and drops some. This sample lists roughly 18,000 clones; its ten largest clones have over 8.5%. The V segment lost 5 bases and the J segment 1 base; nucleotides outside the gene matches: 5. The CDR3 is 14 amino acids. Germline V CDR1 and CDR2: SEHNR, FQNEAQ (reference sequence). This TCR was recovered from a woman between 18 and 70 years old with a cervical HPV16 infection that either progressed to CIN3+ or cleared (not recorded which). Sequencing was done on a sample of blood buffy coat. The chain couples TRBV7-9 to TRBJ2-7; 7 bases fit TRBD2. The CDR3 bases that were read are TGTGCCAGCAGCCCGGGACTATCATCCTACGAG. It encodes CASSPGLSSYE. The entire CDR3 protein is CASSPGLSSYEQYF.